Listed below are T cell receptor beta chains from one sample, sequenced in a study of beta chain features in type 1 diabetes. Clones were sequenced by immunoSEQ multiplex PCR, and TCRdb holds only the in-frame ones, with some missing. The sample has 150,000 or so clones, around 8.7% seen once; the top ten hold 0.68%. Sequencing input: central memory CD4+ T cells from blood. Receptors were obtained from a man younger than 35 in good health. The CDR3 runs from the conserved cysteine through the conserved F or W. The order of the fields is V gene, J gene, D gene, CDR3 length, clone size, CDR3 protein, CDR3 DNA. D genes are given only for firm matches. Clone sizes are given selectively: once, few, many, or a class where the clone is expanded.

TRBV6-5	TRBJ2-2	.	15	.	CASSQGGANTGELFF	TGTGCCAGCAGCCAAGGGGGGGCGAACACCGGGGAGCTGTTTTTT
TRBV7-9	TRBJ2-5	TRBD1	15	.	CASSRETGIHETQYF	TGTGCCAGCAGCCGTGAGACAGGGATTCACGAGACCCAGTACTTC
TRBV7-9	TRBJ2-7	TRBD1	15	few	CASSSTGGRTYEQYF	TGTGCCAGCAGCTCGACAGGGGGCAGGACCTACGAGCAGTACTTC
TRBV4-2	TRBJ2-7	.	15	.	CASSQEPTGNYEQYF	TGTGCCAGCAGCCAAGAGCCCACAGGGAACTACGAGCAGTACTTC
TRBV11-2	TRBJ2-5	TRBD2	15	few	CASSSRLAGQETQYF	TGTGCCAGCAGCTCCCGACTAGCGGGACAAGAGACCCAGTACTTC
TRBV11-2	TRBJ2-3	TRBD2	16	few	CASSLAGGLIGDTQYF	TGTGCCAGCAGTTTAGCGGGGGGGCTCATTGGAGATACGCAGTATTTT
TRBV7-8	TRBJ2-2	TRBD1	14	.	CASSSDRVTGELFF	TGTGCCAGCAGCTCAGACAGGGTCACCGGGGAGCTGTTTTTT
TRBV6-5	TRBJ2-3	TRBD1	16	few	CASSYSGTGRTDTQYF	TGTGCCAGCAGTTACTCAGGGACAGGGAGGACAGATACGCAGTATTTT
TRBV7-8	TRBJ2-3	.	15	few	CASSLVELFTDTQYF	TGTGCCAGCAGCTTAGTAGAGCTTTTCACAGATACGCAGTATTTT
TRBV5-5	TRBJ2-7	TRBD1	14	few	CASSFLGQGYEQYF	TGTGCCAGCAGCTTTCTGGGACAGGGCTACGAGCAGTACTTC
TRBV4-1	TRBJ2-7	.	13	few	CASSQAQGGEQYF	TGCGCCAGCAGCCAAGCCCAAGGGGGCGAGCAGTACTTC
TRBV5-1	TRBJ1-2	.	15	.	CASSFLTGGYYGYTF	TGCGCCAGCAGCTTCCTGACGGGGGGCTACTATGGCTACACCTTC
TRBV6-6	TRBJ2-2	.	15	.	CASSGLATNTGELFF	TGTGCCAGCAGTGGCCTAGCGACGAACACCGGGGAGCTGTTTTTT
TRBV12-5	TRBJ2-2	TRBD2	16	few	CASGQGWGGNTGELFF	TGTGCTAGTGGTCAAGGTTGGGGGGGAAACACCGGGGAGCTGTTTTTT
TRBV13	TRBJ2-5	.	15	few	CASSLDRGLQETQYF	TGTGCCAGCAGCTTAGACAGGGGACTCCAAGAGACCCAGTACTTC
TRBV9	TRBJ1-2	.	12	few	CASSVETGGYTF	TGTGCCAGCAGCGTAGAGACAGGTGGCTACACCTTC
TRBV7-2	TRBJ2-1	.	14	few	CASSGARASNEQFF	TGTGCCAGCAGCGGGGCCCGAGCTAGCAATGAGCAGTTCTTC
TRBV7-2	TRBJ1-5	TRBD1	14	.	CASSLDRGKQPQHF	TGTGCCAGCAGTTTGGACAGGGGAAAACAGCCCCAGCATTTT
TRBV21-1	TRBJ2-1	.	16	few	CASSKVGGDKYNEQFF	TGTGCCAGCAGCAAAGTGGGGGGAGACAAGTACAATGAGCAGTTCTTC
TRBV11-3	TRBJ1-4	TRBD1	14	few	CASSPGQGSEKLFF	TGTGCCAGCAGCCCCGGACAGGGTAGTGAAAAACTGTTTTTT
TRBV5-1	TRBJ2-5	TRBD2	13	.	CASSYGGAGEQYF	TGCGCCAGCAGCTACGGGGGGGCCGGGGAGCAGTACTTC
TRBV30	TRBJ2-2	.	14	few	CAWSVNIPTGELFF	TGTGCCTGGAGTGTAAATATCCCCACCGGGGAGCTGTTTTTT
TRBV7-2	TRBJ2-5	TRBD2	15	.	CASSLAVQGGETQYF	TGTGCCAGCAGCTTAGCGGTGCAGGGAGGGGAGACCCAGTACTTC
TRBV7-3	TRBJ2-5	.	13	.	CASSPGLQETQYF	TGTGCCAGCAGCCCCGGACTTCAAGAGACCCAGTACTTC
TRBV9	TRBJ2-5	.	14	few	CASSGRDSQETQYF	TGTGCCAGCAGCGGACGGGACTCCCAAGAGACCCAGTACTTC